This T cell receptor (beta chain) was captured in a study of shared clonotypes between healthy human individuals. Overall study findings and caveats: Among the subsets, naive ones generally showed larger estimated richness than memory ones. Only blood underwent sampling, and tissue repertoires likely differ.

Produced via immunoSEQ multiplex PCR; TCRdb's table is partial and in-frame only. Of over 1.4 million clones in the sample, roughly 96% were seen once. The CDR3 consists of 14 residues. The germline V gene encodes CDR1 MDHEN and CDR2 SYDVKM. V lost 3 bases to trimming and J lost 4 bases, with 12 bases between them. Points on this clone: Its antigen is not identified.

This sequence joins TRBV28 and TRBJ1-2; no definite D call. Input material: naive CD4+ T cells sorted from blood. Subset here: CD45RA+ positively selected. The sequence derives from a young man in good health. CDR3 in DNA: TGTGCCAGCAGTTTTCTTGGTCAGGTCTATGGCTACACCTTC. Its protein product is CASSFLGQVYGYTF.